Presented here are 5 T cell receptor beta chains from one specimen sequenced in a study of blood T cell repertoires in COVID-19. Produced via immunoSEQ multiplex PCR; TCRdb's table is partial and in-frame only. The table has some 250,000 clones, approximately 90% seen once. The sequenced material came from PBMCs or T cells enriched from blood (not recorded which). The receptors originated from a man in his forties or fifties who had recovered from COVID-19.

This rearrangement joins TRBV7-2 to TRBJ1-4; the D gene is possibly TRBD1 (5 bases). Per germline, CDR1 SGHTA and CDR2 FQGNSA. This CDR3 comprises 18 residues. The V and J ends lost 0 bases and 3 bases respectively, with 17 bases between them. CDR3 residues: CASSLALTVPGANEKLFF. As DNA, the CDR3 is TGTGCCAGCAGCTTAGCGCTGACAGTTCCTGGGGCTAATGAAAAACTGTTTTTT.

This clone occurred a few times. The rearrangement joins TRBV2 to TRBJ2-1; 10 bases are shared with TRBD2. Per the germline V gene, CDR1 is SNHLY and CDR2 is FYNNEI. The J segment lost 8 bases and the V segment lost 5 bases, leaving 6 bases of the junction unmatched. The CDR3 runs 14 residues. For the CDR3, the DNA is TGTGCCAGCAGTCCAGCGGGAGGGTGGGATGAGCAGTTCTTC. It translates to CASSPAGGWDEQFF.

This clone was observed a single time. V is TRBV18 and J is TRBJ2-2; 9 nucleotides line up with TRBD2. Losses at the gene ends were 0 bases for V and 3 bases for J; bases not matched to a gene: 8. This CDR3 comprises 18 residues. CDR1 and CDR2 (germline): KGHSH, LQKENI. This chain's CDR3 is CASSPPRSSGTYTGELFF. Written as DNA, the CDR3 is TGTGCCAGCTCACCACCGCGGTCTAGCGGGACCTACACCGGGGAGCTGTTTTTT.

The chain is built from TRBV27 and TRBJ2-1, with 8 bases identical to TRBD2. J gave up 6 bases and V 3 bases, and 13 bases lay outside the gene matches. CDR1 and CDR2 (germline): MNHEY, SMNVEV (reference sequence). This CDR3 is built from 17 residues. This chain's CDR3 is CASSFLSGSNSGNEQFF. The CDR3 DNA sequence: TGTGCCAGCAGTTTCTTAAGCGGGAGCAATTCTGGCAATGAGCAGTTCTTC.

This clone occurred a few times. The gene calls are TRBV7-9 and TRBJ2-1, with TRBD1 matching over 7 bases. CDR1 is SEHNR, CDR2 FQNEAQ, per germline (reference sequence). CDR3 length equals 15 residues. The V and J ends lost 1 base and 2 bases, in that order; junction bases with no gene match: 2. The CDR3 region has the DNA TGTGCCAGCAGCTTAGGGGACAGCACCTACAATGAGCAGTTCTTC. It translates to CASSLGDSTYNEQFF.